This T cell receptor (beta chain) was retrieved from a study of T cells after yellow fever vaccination. This clonotype was seen a handful of times. TCRdb passed the 5' RACE reads through MiXCR, listing each CDR3 protein once. The repertoire holds 200,000 to 300,000 distinct CDR3 sequences, 10% to 15% seen once, with roughly 0.5% in the top ten. The CDR3 is made up of 13 amino acids. V gave up 0 bases and J gave up 7 bases, with 7 bases separating them. CDR1 is ENHRY and CDR2 is SYGVKD in the germline V gene. The receptor was isolated from a man in his thirties or forties who received the YFV17D yellow fever vaccine. The material was CD4+ T cells sorted from PBMCs, obtained 45 days after the yellow fever booster vaccination. The V and J genes are TRBV10-3 and TRBJ1-5; D gene uncertain. The CDR3, as DNA: TGTGCCATCAGTGAGTCATTCGACCAGCCCCAGCATTTT. This gives the protein CAISESFDQPQHF.